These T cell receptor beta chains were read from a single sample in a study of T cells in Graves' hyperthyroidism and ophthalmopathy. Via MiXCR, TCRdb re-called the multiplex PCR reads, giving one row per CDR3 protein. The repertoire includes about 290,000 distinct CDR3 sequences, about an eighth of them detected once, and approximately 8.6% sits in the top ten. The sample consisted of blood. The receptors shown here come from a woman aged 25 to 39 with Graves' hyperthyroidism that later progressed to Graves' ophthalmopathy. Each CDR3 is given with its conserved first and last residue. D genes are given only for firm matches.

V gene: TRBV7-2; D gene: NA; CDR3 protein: CASSSRKEANTGELFF
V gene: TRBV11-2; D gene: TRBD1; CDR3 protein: CASRRTGNSPLHF
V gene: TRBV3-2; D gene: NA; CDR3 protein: CASSPGLAGASKETQYF
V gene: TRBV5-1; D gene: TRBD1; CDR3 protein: CASSTEGQGFHNEQFF
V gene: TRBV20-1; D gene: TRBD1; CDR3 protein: CSARDRSNYGYTF
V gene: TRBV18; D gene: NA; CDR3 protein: CASSPPTLANNEQFF
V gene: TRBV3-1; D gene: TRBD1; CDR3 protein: CASSGGQGSIKPQHF
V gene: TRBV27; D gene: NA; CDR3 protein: CASSFSNNSPLHF
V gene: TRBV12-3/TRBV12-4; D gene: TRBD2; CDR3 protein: CASSLLAGGGTGEQFF
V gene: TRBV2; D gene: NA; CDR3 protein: CASSEAVGAGTGELFF
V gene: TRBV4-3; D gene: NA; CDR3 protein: CASSHTLSNTDTQYF
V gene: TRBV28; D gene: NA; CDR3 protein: CASSSQTSSYNEQFF
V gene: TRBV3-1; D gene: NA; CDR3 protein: CASGGGNSPLHF
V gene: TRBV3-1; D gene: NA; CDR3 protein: CASSQAYGTAEAFF
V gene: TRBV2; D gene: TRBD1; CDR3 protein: CASSEMRTGGAETQYF